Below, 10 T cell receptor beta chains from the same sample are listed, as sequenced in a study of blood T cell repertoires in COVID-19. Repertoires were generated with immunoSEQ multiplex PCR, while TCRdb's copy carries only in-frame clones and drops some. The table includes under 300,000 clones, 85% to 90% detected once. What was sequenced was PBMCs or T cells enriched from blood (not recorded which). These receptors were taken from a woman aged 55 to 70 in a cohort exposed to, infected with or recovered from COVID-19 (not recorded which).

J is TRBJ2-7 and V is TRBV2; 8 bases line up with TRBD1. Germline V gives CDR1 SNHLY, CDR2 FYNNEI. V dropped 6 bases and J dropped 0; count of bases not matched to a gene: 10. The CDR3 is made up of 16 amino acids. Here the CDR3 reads CASRGQVSYLSYEQYF. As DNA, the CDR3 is TGTGCCAGCAGGGGACAGGTTTCTTACCTCTCCTACGAGCAGTACTTC.

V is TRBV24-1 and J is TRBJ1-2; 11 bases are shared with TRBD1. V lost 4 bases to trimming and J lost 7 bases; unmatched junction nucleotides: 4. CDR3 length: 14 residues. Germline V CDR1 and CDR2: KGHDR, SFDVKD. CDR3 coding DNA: TGTGCCACCAGTGACTCGGGACAGGGGGGTGGCTACACCTTC. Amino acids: CATSDSGQGGGYTF.

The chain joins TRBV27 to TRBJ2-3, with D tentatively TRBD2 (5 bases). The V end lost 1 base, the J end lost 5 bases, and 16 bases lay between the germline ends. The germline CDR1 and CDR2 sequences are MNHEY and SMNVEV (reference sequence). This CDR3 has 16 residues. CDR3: CASSLFPSPRGDTQYF. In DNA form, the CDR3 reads TGTGCCAGCAGTTTATTTCCTAGCCCTCGCGGAGATACGCAGTATTTT.

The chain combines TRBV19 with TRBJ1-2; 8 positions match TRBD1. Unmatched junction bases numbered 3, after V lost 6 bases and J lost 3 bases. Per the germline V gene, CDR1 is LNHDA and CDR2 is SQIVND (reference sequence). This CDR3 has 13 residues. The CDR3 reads CASRETGDYGYTF. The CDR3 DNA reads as TGTGCCAGTAGAGAGACAGGGGACTATGGCTACACCTTC.

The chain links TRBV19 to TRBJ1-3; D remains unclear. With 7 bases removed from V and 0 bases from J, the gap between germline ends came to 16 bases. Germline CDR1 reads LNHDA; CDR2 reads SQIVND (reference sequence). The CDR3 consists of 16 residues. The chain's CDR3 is CASKLASPNSGNTIYF. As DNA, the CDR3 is TGTGCCAGTAAGTTGGCATCTCCGAACTCTGGAAACACCATATATTTT.

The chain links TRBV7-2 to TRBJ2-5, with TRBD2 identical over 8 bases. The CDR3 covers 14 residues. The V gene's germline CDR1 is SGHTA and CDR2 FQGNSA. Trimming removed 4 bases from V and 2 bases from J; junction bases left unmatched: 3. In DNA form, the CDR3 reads TGTGCCAGCAGCTCTAGCGGGCTACAAGAGACCCAGTACTTC. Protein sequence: CASSSSGLQETQYF.

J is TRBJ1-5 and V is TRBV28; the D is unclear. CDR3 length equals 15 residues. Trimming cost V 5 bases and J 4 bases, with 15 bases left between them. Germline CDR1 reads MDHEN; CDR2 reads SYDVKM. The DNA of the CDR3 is TGTGCCAGCAGTCCAAATGATATCGGTAATCAGCCCCAGCATTTT. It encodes CASSPNDIGNQPQHF.

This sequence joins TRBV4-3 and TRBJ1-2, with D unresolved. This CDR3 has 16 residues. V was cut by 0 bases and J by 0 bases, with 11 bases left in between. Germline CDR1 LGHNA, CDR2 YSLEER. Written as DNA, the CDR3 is TGCGCCAGCAGCCAAGACAGGTTCGAAGCTAACTATGGCTACACCTTC. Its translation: CASSQDRFEANYGYTF.

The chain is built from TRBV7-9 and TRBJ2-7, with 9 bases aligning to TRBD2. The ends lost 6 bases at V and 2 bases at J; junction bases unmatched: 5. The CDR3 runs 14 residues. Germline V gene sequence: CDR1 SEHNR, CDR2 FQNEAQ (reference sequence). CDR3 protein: CASRQTSGPYEQYF. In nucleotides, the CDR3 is TGTGCCAGCAGGCAAACTAGCGGGCCCTACGAGCAGTACTTC. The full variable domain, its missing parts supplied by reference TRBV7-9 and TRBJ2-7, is DTGVSQNPRHKITKRGQNVTFRCDPISEHNRLYWYRQTLGQGPEFLTYFQNEAQLEKSRLLSDRFSAERPKGSFSTLEIQRTEQGDSAMYLCASRQTSGPYEQYFGPGTRLTVT.

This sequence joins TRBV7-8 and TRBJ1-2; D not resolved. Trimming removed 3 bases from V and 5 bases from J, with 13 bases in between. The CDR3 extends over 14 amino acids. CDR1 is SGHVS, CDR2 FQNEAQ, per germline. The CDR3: CASSFNPVTYGYTF. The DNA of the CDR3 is TGTGCCAGCAGCTTTAACCCCGTAACATATGGCTACACCTTC.